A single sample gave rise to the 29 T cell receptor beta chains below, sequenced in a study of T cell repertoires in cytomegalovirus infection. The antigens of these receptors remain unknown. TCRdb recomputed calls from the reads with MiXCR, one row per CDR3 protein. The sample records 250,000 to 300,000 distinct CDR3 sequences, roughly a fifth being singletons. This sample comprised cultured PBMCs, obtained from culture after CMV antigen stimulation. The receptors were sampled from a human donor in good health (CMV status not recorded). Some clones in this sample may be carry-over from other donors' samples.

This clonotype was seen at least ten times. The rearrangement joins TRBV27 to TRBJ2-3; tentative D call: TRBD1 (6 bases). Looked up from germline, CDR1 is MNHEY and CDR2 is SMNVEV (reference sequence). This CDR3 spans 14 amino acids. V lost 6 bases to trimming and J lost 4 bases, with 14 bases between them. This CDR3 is CASRKPDSSDTQYF. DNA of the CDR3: TGTGCCAGCAGAAAACCGGACAGTTCAGATACGCAGTATTTT.

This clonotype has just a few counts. CDR3 protein: CASTRTYQPNYGYTF. Here the CDR3 DNA reads TGTGCCAGCACTAGGACCTATCAGCCCAACTATGGCTACACCTTC. The chain links TRBV6-2 or TRBV6-3 to TRBJ1-2; D remains unclear. This CDR3 has 15 amino acids. The germline V and J ends were trimmed by 7 bases and 2 bases, with 17 bases remaining between them. In germline, CDR1 is MNHEY, CDR2 SVGEGT.

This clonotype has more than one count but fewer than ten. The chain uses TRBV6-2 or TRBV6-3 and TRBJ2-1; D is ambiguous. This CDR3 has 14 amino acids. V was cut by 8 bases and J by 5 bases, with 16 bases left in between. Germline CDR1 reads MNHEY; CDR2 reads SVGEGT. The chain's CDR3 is CASSLPGSHNEQFF. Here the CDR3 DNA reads TGTGCCAGCTCACTCCCCGGATCCCACAATGAGCAGTTCTTC.

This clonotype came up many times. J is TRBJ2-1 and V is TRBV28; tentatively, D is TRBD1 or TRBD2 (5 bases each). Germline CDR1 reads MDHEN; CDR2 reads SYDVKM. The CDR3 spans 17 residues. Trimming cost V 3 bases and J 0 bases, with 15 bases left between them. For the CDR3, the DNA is TGTGCCAGCAGTTTTCTGTCGGGGCAGCCCTCCTACAATGAGCAGTTCTTC. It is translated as CASSFLSGQPSYNEQFF. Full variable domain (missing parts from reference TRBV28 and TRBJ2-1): DVKVTQSSRYLVKRTGEKVFLECVQDMDHENMFWYRQDPGLGLRLIYFSYDVKMKEKGDIPEGYSVSREKKERFSLILESASTNQTSMYLCASSFLSGQPSYNEQFFGPGTRLTVL.

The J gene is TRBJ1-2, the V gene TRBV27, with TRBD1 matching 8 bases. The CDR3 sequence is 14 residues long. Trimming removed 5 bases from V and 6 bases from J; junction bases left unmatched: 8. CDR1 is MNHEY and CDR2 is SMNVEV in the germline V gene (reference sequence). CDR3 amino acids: CASSVGQGAHGYTF. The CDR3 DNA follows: TGTGCCAGCAGTGTGGGGCAGGGGGCGCATGGCTACACCTTC.

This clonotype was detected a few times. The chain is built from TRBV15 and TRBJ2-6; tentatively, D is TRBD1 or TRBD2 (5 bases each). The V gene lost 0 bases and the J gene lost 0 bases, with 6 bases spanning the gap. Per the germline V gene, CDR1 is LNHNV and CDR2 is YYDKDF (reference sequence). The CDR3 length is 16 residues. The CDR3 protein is CATSRERGSGANVLTF. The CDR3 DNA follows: TGTGCCACCAGCAGAGAGAGGGGCTCTGGGGCCAACGTCCTGACTTTC.

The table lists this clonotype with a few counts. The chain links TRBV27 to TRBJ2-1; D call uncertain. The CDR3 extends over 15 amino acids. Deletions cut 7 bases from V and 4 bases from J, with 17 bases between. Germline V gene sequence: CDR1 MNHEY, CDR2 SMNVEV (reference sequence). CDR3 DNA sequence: TGTGCCAGCACCCTAGGCGTGAAAGGTTACAATGAGCAGTTCTTC. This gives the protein CASTLGVKGYNEQFF.

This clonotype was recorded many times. CDR3 sequence reads: CASSGLASTYEQYF. The CDR3 coding sequence is TGTGCCAGCAGCGGACTAGCGAGTACCTACGAGCAGTACTTC. The V gene is TRBV7-2, the J gene TRBJ2-7; 9 nucleotides align to TRBD2. Per the germline V gene, CDR1 is SGHTA and CDR2 is FQGNSA. J gave up 2 bases and V 5 bases, and 4 bases lay outside the gene matches. The CDR3 is made up of 14 amino acids.

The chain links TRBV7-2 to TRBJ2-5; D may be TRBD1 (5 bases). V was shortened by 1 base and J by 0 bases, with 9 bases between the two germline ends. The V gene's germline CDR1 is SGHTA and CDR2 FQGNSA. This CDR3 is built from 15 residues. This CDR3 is CASSLGGGNQETQYF. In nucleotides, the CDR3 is TGTGCCAGCAGCTTAGGGGGCGGAAACCAAGAGACCCAGTACTTC.

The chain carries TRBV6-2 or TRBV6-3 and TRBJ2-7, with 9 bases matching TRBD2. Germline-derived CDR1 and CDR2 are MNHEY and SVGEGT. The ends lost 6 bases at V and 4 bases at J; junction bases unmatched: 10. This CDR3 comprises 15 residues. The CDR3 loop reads CASRTGLAPVYEQYF. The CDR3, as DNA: TGTGCCAGCAGGACCGGACTAGCGCCCGTTTACGAGCAGTACTTC.

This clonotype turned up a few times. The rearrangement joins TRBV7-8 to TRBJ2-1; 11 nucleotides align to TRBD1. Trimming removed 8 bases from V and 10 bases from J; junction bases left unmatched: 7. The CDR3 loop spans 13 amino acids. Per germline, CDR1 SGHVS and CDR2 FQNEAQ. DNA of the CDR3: TGTGCCAGCCTGCTAGGGACAGGGGGAGAGCAGTTCTTC. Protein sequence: CASLLGTGGEQFF.

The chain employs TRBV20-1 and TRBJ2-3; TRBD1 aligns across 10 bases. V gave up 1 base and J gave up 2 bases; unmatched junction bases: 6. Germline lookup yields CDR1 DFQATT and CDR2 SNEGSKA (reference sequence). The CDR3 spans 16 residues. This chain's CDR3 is CSARGEGTGVTDTQYF. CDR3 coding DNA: TGCAGTGCTAGAGGGGAAGGGACAGGGGTCACAGATACGCAGTATTTT.

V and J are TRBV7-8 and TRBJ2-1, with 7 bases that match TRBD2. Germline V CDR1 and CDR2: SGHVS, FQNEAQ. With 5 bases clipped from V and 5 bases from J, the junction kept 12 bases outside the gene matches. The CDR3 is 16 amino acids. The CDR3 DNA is TGTGCCAGCAGCGGTTTAGCGGGCAACATTAACAATGAGCAGTTCTTC. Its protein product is CASSGLAGNINNEQFF.

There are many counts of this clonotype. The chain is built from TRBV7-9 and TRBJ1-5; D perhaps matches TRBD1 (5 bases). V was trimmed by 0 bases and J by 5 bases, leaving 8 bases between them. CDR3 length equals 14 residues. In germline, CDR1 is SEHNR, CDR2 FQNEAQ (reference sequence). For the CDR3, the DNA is TGTGCCAGCAGCTTAGCCGGGACCCATCAGCCCCAGCATTTT. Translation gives CASSLAGTHQPQHF.

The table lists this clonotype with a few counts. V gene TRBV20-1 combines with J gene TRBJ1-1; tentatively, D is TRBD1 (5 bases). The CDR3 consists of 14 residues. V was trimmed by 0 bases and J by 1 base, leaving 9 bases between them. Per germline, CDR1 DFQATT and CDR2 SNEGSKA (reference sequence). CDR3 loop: CSAREGHPNTEAFF. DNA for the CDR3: TGCAGTGCTAGAGAGGGGCACCCGAACACTGAAGCTTTCTTT.

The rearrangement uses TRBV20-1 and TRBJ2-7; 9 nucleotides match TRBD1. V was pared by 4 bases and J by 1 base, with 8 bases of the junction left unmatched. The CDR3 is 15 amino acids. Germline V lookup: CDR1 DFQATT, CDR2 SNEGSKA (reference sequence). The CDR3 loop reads CSAMKLGQGSYEQYF. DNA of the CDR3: TGCAGTGCTATGAAATTGGGACAGGGTTCCTACGAGCAGTACTTC.

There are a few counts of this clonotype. Here the CDR3 DNA reads TGTGCCAGCAGTGCCCCGGGACAGGGATCCTACGAGCAGTACGTC. This gives the protein CASSAPGQGSYEQYV. The chain couples TRBV6-2 or TRBV6-3 to TRBJ2-7; 9 bases match TRBD1. Germline CDR1 is MNHEY and CDR2 is SVGEGT. The V gene end was trimmed by 5 bases and the J gene end by 1 base; junction bases not matched to a gene: 6. The CDR3 runs 15 residues.

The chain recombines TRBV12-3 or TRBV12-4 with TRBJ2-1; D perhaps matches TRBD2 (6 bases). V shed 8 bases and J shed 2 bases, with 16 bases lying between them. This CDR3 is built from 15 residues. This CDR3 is CASWSGGVPYNEQFF. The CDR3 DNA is TGTGCCAGCTGGAGCGGAGGGGTGCCCTACAATGAGCAGTTCTTC.

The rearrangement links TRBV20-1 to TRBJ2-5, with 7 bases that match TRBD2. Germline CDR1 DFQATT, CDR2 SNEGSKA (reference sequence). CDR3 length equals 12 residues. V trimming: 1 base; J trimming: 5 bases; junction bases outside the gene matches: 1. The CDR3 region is CSARGGGETQYF. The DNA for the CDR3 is TGCAGTGCTAGAGGGGGGGGGGAGACCCAGTACTTC.

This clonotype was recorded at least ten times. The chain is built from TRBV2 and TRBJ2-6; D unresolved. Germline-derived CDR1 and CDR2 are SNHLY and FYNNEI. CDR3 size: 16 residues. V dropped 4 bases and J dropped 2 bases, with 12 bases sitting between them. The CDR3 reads CASSVGANPGANVLTF. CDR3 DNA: TGTGCCAGCAGTGTGGGCGCCAATCCTGGGGCCAACGTCCTGACTTTC. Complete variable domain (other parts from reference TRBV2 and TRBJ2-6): EPEVTQTPSHQVTQMGQEVILRCVPISNHLYFYWYRQILGQKVEFLVSFYNNEISEKSEIFDDQFSVERPDGSNFTLKIRSTKLEDSAMYFCASSVGANPGANVLTFGAGSRLTVL.

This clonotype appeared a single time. CDR3 sequence reads: CASSSSRGADTQYF. In DNA, the CDR3 is TGTGCCAGCAGTTCATCGAGGGGGGCAGATACGCAGTATTTT. V is TRBV12-3 or TRBV12-4 and J is TRBJ2-3; D assignment may be TRBD1 or TRBD2 (6 bases each). The CDR3 is 14 residues long. With 4 bases removed from V and 4 bases from J, the gap between germline ends came to 12 bases.

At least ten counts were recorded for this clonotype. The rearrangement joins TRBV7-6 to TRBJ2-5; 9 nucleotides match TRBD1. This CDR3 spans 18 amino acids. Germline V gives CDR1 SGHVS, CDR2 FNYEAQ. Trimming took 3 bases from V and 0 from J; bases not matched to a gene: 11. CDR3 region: CASSFNPPRTGDQETQYF. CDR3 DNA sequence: TGTGCCAGCAGCTTTAACCCCCCCCGGACAGGGGACCAAGAGACCCAGTACTTC.

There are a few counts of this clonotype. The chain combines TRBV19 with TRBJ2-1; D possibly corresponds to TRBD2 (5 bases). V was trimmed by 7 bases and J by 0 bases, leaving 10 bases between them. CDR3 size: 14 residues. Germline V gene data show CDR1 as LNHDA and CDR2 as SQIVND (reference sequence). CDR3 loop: CASTPEVSYNEQFF. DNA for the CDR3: TGTGCCAGTACCCCGGAGGTCTCCTACAATGAGCAGTTCTTC.

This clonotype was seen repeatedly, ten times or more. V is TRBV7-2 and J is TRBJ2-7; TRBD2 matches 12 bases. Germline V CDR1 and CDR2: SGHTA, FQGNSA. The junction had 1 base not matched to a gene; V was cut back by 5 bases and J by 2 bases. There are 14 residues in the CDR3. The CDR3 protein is CASSRTSGTYEQYF. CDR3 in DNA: TGTGCCAGCAGCCGGACTAGCGGGACCTACGAGCAGTACTTC.

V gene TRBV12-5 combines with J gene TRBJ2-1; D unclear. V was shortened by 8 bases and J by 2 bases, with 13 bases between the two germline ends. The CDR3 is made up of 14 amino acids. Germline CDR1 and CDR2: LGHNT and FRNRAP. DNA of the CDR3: TGTGCTAGTACTGTCGGCCCGCCCTACAATGAGCAGTTCTTC. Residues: CASTVGPPYNEQFF.

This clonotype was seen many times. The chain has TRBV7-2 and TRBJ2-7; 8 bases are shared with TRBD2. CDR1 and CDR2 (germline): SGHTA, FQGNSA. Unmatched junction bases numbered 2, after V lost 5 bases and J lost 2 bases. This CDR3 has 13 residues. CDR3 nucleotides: TGTGCCAGCAGCGGGCGGGGGGCCTACGAGCAGTACTTC. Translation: CASSGRGAYEQYF. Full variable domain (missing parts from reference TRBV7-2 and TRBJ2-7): GAGVSQSPSNKVTEKGKDVELRCDPISGHTALYWYRQSLGQGLEFLIYFQGNSAPDKSGLPSDRFSAERTGGSVSTLTIQRTQQEDSAVYLCASSGRGAYEQYFGPGTRLTVT.

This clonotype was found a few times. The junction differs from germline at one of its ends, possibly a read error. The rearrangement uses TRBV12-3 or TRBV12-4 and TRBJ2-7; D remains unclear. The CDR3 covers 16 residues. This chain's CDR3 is CASTLMTPGQENEQYF. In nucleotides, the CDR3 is TGTGCCAGCACTTTAATGACCCCCGGGCAGGAAAACGAGCAGTACTTC.

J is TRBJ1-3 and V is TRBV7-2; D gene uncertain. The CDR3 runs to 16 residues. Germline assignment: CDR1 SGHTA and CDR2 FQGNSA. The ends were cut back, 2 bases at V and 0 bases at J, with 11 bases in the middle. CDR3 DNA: TGTGCCAGCAGCTTAAGTATCTGGGCCTCTGGAAACACCATATATTTT. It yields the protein CASSLSIWASGNTIYF.

DNA of the CDR3: TGTGCCAGCAGCGCGACAGGGGGCGCGATCTCCACTGAAGCTTTCTTT. Its translation is CASSATGGAISTEAFF. This chain uses TRBV9 with TRBJ1-1, with TRBD1 identical over 10 bases. The germline V gene encodes CDR1 SGDLS and CDR2 YYNGEE. The CDR3 loop spans 16 amino acids. Unmatched junction bases numbered 9, after V lost 3 bases and J lost 4 bases.